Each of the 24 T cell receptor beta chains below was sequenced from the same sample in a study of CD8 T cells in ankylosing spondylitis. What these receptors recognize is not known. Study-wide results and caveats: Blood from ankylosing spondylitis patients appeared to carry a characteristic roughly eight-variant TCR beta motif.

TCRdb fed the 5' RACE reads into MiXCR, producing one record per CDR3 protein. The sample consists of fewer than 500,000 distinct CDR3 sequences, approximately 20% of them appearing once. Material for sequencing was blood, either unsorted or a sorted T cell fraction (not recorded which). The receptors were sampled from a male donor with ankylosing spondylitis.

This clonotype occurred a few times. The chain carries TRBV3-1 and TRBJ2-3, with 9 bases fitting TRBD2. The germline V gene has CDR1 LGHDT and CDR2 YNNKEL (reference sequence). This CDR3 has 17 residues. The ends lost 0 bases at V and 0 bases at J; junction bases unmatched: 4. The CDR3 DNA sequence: TGTGCCAGCAGCCAAGATCGCCTAGCGGGGAGCACAGATACGCAGTATTTT. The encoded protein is CASSQDRLAGSTDTQYF.

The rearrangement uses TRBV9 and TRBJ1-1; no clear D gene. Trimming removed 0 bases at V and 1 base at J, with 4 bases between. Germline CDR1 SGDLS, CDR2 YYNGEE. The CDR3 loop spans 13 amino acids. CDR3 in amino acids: CASSVARNTEAFF. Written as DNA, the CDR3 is TGTGCCAGCAGCGTAGCAAGGAACACTGAAGCTTTCTTT. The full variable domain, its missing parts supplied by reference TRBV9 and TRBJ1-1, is DSGVTQTPKHLITATGQRVTLRCSPRSGDLSVYWYQQSLDQGLQFLIQYYNGEERAKGNILERFSAQQFPDLHSELNLSSLELGDSALYFCASSVARNTEAFFGQGTRLTVV.

The DNA for the CDR3 is TGTGCTAGTGGTTTGGTAAGATTGGGAGGCTCTGGGGCCAACGTCCTGACTTTC. It yields the protein CASGLVRLGGSGANVLTF. The chain carries TRBV12-5 and TRBJ2-6; D might be TRBD2 (6 bases). Germline values: CDR1 LGHNT, CDR2 FRNRAP. The V end was cut by 0 bases, the J end by 0 bases, with 12 bases between. This CDR3 has 18 amino acids.

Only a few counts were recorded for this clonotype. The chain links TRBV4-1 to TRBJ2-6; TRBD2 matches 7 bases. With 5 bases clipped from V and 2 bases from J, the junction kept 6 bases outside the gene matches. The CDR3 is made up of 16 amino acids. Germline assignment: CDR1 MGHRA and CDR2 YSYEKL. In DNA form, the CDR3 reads TGCGCCAGCAGCTTAATACGGGGGGCTGGGGCCAACGTCCTGACTTTC. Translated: CASSLIRGAGANVLTF.

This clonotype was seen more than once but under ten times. CDR3 in amino acids: CASSHRLGQETQYF. DNA of the CDR3: TGTGCCAGCAGCCATAGACTAGGCCAAGAGACCCAGTACTTC. The rearrangement links TRBV4-2 to TRBJ2-5; perhaps TRBD2 as D (6 bases). The CDR3 runs 14 residues. Germline values: CDR1 LGHNA, CDR2 YNFKEQ. The V and J ends lost 3 bases and 1 base respectively, with 9 bases between them.

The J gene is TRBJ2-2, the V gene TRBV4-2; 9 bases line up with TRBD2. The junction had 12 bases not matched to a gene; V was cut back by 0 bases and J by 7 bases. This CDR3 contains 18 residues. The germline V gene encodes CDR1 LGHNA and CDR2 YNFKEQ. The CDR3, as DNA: TGTGCCAGCAGCCAAGATCTGTTGTGGACTAGCGCGATCGGGGAGCTGTTTTTT. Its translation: CASSQDLLWTSAIGELFF.

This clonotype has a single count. CDR3 residues: CSARDGGETQYF. Here the CDR3 DNA reads TGCAGTGCTAGAGATGGAGGAGAGACCCAGTACTTC. The chain links TRBV20-1 to TRBJ2-5, with D maybe TRBD2 (5 bases). Germline CDR1 is DFQATT and CDR2 is SNEGSKA (reference sequence). CDR3 length: 12 amino acids. Trimming shortened V by 0 bases and J by 4 bases, and 6 bases separated the two germline ends.

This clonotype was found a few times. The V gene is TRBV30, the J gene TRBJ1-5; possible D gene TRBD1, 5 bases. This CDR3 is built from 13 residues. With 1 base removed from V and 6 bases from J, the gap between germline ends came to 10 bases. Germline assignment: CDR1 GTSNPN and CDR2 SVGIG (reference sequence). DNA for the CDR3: TGTGCCTGGAGTGAGAGGGGCGGTCAGCCCCAGCATTTT. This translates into CAWSERGGQPQHF.

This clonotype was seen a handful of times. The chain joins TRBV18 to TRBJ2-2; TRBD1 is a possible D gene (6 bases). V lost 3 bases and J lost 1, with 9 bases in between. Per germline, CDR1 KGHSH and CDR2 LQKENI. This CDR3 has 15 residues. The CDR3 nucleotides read TGTGCCAGCTCACCCGACAGGAGGAACACCGGGGAGCTGTTTTTT. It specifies CASSPDRRNTGELFF.

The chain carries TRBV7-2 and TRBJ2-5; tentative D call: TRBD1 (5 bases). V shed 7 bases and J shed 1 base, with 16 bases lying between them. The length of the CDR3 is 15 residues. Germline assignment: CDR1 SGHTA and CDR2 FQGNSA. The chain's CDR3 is CASKSLGDSQETQYF. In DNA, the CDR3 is TGTGCCAGCAAAAGTTTGGGCGACAGCCAAGAGACCCAGTACTTC.

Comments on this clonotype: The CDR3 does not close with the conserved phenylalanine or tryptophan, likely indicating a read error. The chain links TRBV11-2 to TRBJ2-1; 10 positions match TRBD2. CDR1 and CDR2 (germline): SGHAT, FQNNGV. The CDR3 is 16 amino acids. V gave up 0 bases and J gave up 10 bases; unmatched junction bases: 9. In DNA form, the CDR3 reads TGTGCCAGCAGCTTAGATCGGCTAGCGGGAGTGAGCGAGCAGTTCCTC. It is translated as CASSLDRLAGVSEQFL.

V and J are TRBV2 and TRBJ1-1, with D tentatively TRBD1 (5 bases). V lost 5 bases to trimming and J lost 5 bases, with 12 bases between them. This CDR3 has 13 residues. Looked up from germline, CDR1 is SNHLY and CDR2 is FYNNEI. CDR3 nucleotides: TGTGCCAGCAGTAGTGAGGGGAGAACTGAAGCTTTCTTT. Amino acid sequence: CASSSEGRTEAFF.

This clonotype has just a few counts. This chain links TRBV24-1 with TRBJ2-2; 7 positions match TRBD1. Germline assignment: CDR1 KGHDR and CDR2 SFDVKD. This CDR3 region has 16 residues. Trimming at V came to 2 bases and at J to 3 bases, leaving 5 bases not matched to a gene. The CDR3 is CATSDSGTAYTGELFF. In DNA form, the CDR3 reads TGTGCCACCAGTGATTCCGGGACAGCCTACACCGGGGAGCTGTTTTTT.

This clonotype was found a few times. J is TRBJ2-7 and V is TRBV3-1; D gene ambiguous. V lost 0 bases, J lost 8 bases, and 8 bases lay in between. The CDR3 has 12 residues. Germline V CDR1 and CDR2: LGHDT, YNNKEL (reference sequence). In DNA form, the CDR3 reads TGTGCCAGCAGCCAAGATACCGACAAGCAGTACTTC. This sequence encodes CASSQDTDKQYF.

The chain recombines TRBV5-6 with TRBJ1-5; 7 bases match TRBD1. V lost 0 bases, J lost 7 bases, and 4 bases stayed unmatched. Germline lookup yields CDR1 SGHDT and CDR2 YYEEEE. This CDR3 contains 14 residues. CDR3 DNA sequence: TGTGCCAGCAGCTTGGCCCAGGGGGGCCAGCCCCAGCATTTT. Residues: CASSLAQGGQPQHF.

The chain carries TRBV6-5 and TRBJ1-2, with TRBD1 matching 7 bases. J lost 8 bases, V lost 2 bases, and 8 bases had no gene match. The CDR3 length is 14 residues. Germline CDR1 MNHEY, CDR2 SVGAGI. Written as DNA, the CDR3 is TGTGCCAGCAGTTACGTGGGGGCAGGGGGAGGCTACACCTTC. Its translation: CASSYVGAGGGYTF.

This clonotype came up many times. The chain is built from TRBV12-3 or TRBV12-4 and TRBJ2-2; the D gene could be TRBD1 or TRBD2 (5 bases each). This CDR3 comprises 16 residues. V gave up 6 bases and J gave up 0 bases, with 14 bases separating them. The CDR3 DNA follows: TGTGCCAGCAGCTCCCAGGGAGTTGCGAACACCGGGGAGCTGTTTTTT. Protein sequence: CASSSQGVANTGELFF.

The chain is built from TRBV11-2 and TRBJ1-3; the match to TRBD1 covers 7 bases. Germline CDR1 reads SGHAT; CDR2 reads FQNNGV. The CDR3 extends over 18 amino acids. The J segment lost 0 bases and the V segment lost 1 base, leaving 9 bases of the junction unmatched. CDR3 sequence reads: CASSLVGTAHGSGNTIYF. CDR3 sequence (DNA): TGTGCCAGCAGCTTAGTGGGGACAGCCCATGGCTCTGGAAACACCATATATTTT.

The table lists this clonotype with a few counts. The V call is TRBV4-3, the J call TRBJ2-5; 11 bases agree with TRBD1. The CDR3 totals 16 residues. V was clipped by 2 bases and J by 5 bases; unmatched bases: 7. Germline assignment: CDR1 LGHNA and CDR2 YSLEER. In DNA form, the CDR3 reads TGCGCCAGCAGCCAACAGTGGGACAGGGGGGCGGAGACCCAGTACTTC. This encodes CASSQQWDRGAETQYF.

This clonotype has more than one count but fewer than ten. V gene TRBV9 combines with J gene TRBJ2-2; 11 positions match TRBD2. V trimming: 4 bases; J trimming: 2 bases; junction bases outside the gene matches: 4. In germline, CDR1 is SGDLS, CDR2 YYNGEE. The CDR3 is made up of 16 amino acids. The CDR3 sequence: CASSNSGRANTGELFF. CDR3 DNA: TGTGCCAGCAGCAATAGCGGGAGGGCCAACACCGGGGAGCTGTTTTTT.

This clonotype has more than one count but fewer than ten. CDR3 nucleotides: TGTGCCAGCAGTGAACCTGGGATCACATCCTACGAGCAGTACTTC. Its protein product is CASSEPGITSYEQYF. This sequence joins TRBV25-1 and TRBJ2-7; no clear D gene. The CDR3 runs to 15 residues. The V gene's germline CDR1 is MGHDK and CDR2 SYGVNS. Trimming stripped 2 bases from V and 1 base from J, with 12 bases between.

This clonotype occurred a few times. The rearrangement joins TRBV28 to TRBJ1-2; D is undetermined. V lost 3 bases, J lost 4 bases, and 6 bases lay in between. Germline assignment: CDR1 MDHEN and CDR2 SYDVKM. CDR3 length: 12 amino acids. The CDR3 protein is CASSFFGYGYTF. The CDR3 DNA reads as TGTGCCAGCAGTTTCTTCGGCTATGGCTACACCTTC.

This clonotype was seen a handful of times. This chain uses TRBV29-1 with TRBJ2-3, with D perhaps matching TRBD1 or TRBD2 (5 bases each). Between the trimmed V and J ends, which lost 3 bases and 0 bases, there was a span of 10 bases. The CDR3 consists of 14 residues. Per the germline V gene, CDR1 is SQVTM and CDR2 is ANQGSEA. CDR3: CSVEGTVSTDTQYF. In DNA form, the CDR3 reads TGCAGCGTTGAGGGGACGGTTAGCACAGATACGCAGTATTTT.

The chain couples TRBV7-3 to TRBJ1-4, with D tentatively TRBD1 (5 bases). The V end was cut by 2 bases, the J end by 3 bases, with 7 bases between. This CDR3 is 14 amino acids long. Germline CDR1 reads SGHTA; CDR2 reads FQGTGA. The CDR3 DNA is TGTGCCAGCAGCTTAGACAGAGCTAATGAAAAACTGTTTTTT. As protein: CASSLDRANEKLFF.